These 13 T cell receptor beta chains share one sample of origin, sequenced in a study of T-cell reconstitution after alpha-beta-depleted transplantation in children. Unique molecular identifiers were incorporated when the TCRbeta library was constructed. Each CDR3 protein gets one entry after TCRdb re-called the PCR reads with MiXCR. The table lists about 440,000 distinct CDR3 sequences, about 45% of them singletons. This specimen consisted of PBMCs, obtained before TCRalphabeta/CD19-depleted stem cell transplant. The receptors originated from a girl aged 2 to 9 with aplastic anemia, due to receive a stem cell transplant.

The chain joins TRBV4-1 to TRBJ2-3; D is perhaps TRBD2 (5 bases). CDR3 length equals 16 residues. CDR1 is MGHRA and CDR2 is YSYEKL in the germline V gene. V was clipped by 1 base and J by 2 bases, with 13 bases between them. DNA of the CDR3: TGCGCCAGCAGCCAAGGGTTCGGACTCACCACAGATACGCAGTATTTT. Its translation is CASSQGFGLTTDTQYF.

J is TRBJ2-3 and V is TRBV5-6; D not certain. The CDR3 consists of 13 residues. Germline V gene lookup returns CDR1 SGHDT and CDR2 YYEEEE. Trimming took off 4 bases at V and 3 bases at J, with 9 bases between the two ends. In nucleotides, the CDR3 is TGTGCCAGCAGCCTCAATACTACAGATACGCAGTATTTT. Translated: CASSLNTTDTQYF.

This clonotype was picked up many times. The CDR3 loop reads CASSNGPRQGRRSWNEQFF. CDR3 DNA: TGTGCCAGCAGCAACGGGCCGAGACAGGGGCGAAGAAGTTGGAATGAGCAGTTCTTC. The genes are TRBV5-6 and TRBJ2-1, with 8 bases aligning to TRBD1. This CDR3 has 19 residues. Germline-derived CDR1 and CDR2 are SGHDT and YYEEEE. V was clipped by 4 bases and J by 7 bases; unmatched bases: 22.

The J gene is TRBJ2-1, the V gene TRBV20-1, with unresolved D. Germline loops: CDR1 DFQATT, CDR2 SNEGSKA (reference sequence). This CDR3 contains 10 residues. Trimming left V 4 bases short and J 8 bases short, with 6 bases between. The DNA of the CDR3 is TGCAGTGCTATGGGCCATGAGCAGTTCTTC. This sequence encodes CSAMGHEQFF.

At least ten counts were recorded for this clonotype. This chain uses TRBV9 with TRBJ2-1, with a possible D match to TRBD1 (6 bases). Trimming took off 0 bases at V and 3 bases at J, with 7 bases between the two ends. This CDR3 spans 14 amino acids. Germline CDR1 and CDR2: SGDLS and YYNGEE. Here the CDR3 DNA reads TGTGCCAGCAGCGTAGCCAGGGGCTACAATGAGCAGTTCTTC. It is translated as CASSVARGYNEQFF.

This clonotype was seen at least ten times. The chain links TRBV5-5 to TRBJ2-5; possible D gene TRBD2, 5 bases. This CDR3 has 16 amino acids. With 1 base removed from V and 5 bases from J, the gap between germline ends came to 18 bases. Germline V lookup: CDR1 SGHKS, CDR2 YYEKEE (reference sequence). CDR3 sequence (DNA): TGTGCCAGCAGCTTGACCCCTGGAGTTCCGGGGGAGACCCAGTACTTC. This encodes CASSLTPGVPGETQYF.

The rearrangement links TRBV11-2 to TRBJ2-3; 14 bases align to TRBD2. V lost 1 base and J lost 1; bases outside the gene matches: 10. The CDR3 is made up of 20 amino acids. Germline CDR1 and CDR2: SGHAT and FQNNGV. CDR3 nucleotide sequence: TGTGCCAGCAGCTTAGTACGGGGACTAGCGGGAGCGGGCGGCACAGATACGCAGTATTTT. Translating gives CASSLVRGLAGAGGTDTQYF.

The J gene is TRBJ1-3, the V gene TRBV3-1, with TRBD1 identical over 8 bases. Per the germline V gene, CDR1 is LGHDT and CDR2 is YNNKEL (reference sequence). The CDR3 contains 13 residues. With V trimmed by 3 bases and J by 8 bases, 3 bases remained unmatched. CDR3 residues: CASSQQGADTIYF. The CDR3 DNA follows: TGTGCCAGCAGCCAGCAGGGGGCAGACACCATATATTTT.

In its sample, this clonotype was seen many times. V and J are TRBV20-1 and TRBJ2-2; a weak D match, TRBD2 (6 bases). Germline lookup yields CDR1 DFQATT and CDR2 SNEGSKA (reference sequence). V lost 5 bases and J lost 7, with 20 bases in between. The CDR3 length is 15 residues. The CDR3 loop is CSALKGYGSSGELFF. The CDR3 DNA reads as TGCAGTGCTTTGAAGGGGTACGGGAGCAGCGGGGAGCTGTTTTTT.

The chain carries TRBV6-1 and TRBJ2-2, with D perhaps given as TRBD1 or TRBD2 (5 bases each). Trimming cost V 7 bases and J 4 bases, with 19 bases left between them. The CDR3 has 16 residues. CDR1 and CDR2 from the germline V gene are MNHNS and SASEGT. The CDR3 DNA reads TGTGCCAGCACCGGAAGGTTCCCGAGGGGCACCGGGGAGCTGTTTTTT. Translated: CASTGRFPRGTGELFF.

This chain joins TRBV11-2 and TRBJ2-5, with 7 bases lining up with TRBD1. Trimming at V came to 1 base and at J to 5 bases, leaving 10 bases not matched to a gene. Germline V gives CDR1 SGHAT, CDR2 FQNNGV. The CDR3 totals 16 residues. CDR3 in amino acids: CASSLGDEGAGETQYF. As DNA, the CDR3 is TGTGCCAGCAGCTTAGGTGATGAGGGGGCGGGCGAGACCCAGTACTTC.

This clonotype was detected a few times. V and J are TRBV3-1 and TRBJ2-2; 10 positions match TRBD2. CDR1 is LGHDT and CDR2 is YNNKEL in the germline V gene (reference sequence). V shed 0 bases, J shed 6 bases, and the junction held 7 bases outside the gene matches. CDR3 length: 17 amino acids. The CDR3 DNA sequence: TGTGCCAGCAGCCAAGAAGGGATGGGACTAGCGCCCGGGGAGCTGTTTTTT. Residues: CASSQEGMGLAPGELFF.

This clonotype occurred many times. The rearrangement uses TRBV20-1 and TRBJ2-5; possible D gene TRBD2, 6 bases. Germline values: CDR1 DFQATT, CDR2 SNEGSKA (reference sequence). V was trimmed by 2 bases and J by 2 bases, leaving 12 bases between them. The CDR3 is 14 residues long. The CDR3 nucleotides are TGCAGTGCTAGAACGGGAGCGAGGCAAGAGACCCAGTACTTC. This translates into CSARTGARQETQYF.